The following is a TCR beta chain sequence with its context. Its antigen is not yet known. Base qualities are not at hand, and no much larger clone is one base apart. The sample is drawn from a study of blood T cell repertoires in COVID-19 (dated by TCRdb to 2019 to 2021). As for the study more broadly: Collaborator samples came from the United States, Italy and Spain and covered acute and convalescent phases of COVID-19. The material from the prospective study consisted of cDNA or gDNA derived from T cells, B-cell-depleted T cells, or PBMCs. The repertoires were made available in a free public database intended to serve as a resource for research on the immune response to SARS-CoV-2. HLA class I and class II types, where available, came from metadata supplied by the sample provider rather than from assay-based typing. The sample metadata nearly always contained a de-identified subject ID, COVID-19 status, age in years and sex. The dataset comprised deeply sampled blood TCRbeta repertoires from subjects exposed to, actively infected with, or recovered from COVID-19. Samples came from the ongoing ImmuneRACE study (first 160 participants) plus 1,254 subjects from 6 global collaborators. The research as a whole found: How much clinical and demographic metadata was included differed by source and by participant, and the metadata was provided uncurated.

V drops 4 bases and J drops 2 bases, leaving 10 bases in between. As encoded in the germline V gene, CDR1 is SNHLY while CDR2 is FYNNEI. The cysteine opens and the phenylalanine closes a CDR3 of 14 amino acids. Only the CDR3 portion is preserved as DNA: 42 bases, with reading frame beginning at the first base. TCRbeta CDR3 regions were amplified from genomic DNA by means of the immunoSEQ Assay, a bias-controlled multiplex PCR. From the authors' description of their analysis: The number of nucleated cells in each sample was estimated by amplification of reference gene primers within the assay. To quantify the absolute abundance of each unique TCRbeta CDR3 rearrangement, sequence reads were collapsed and filtered. Productive Simpson clonality was computed per sample as the square root of Simpson's diversity index over productive rearrangements. TCRdb carries this immuneACCESS record with in-frame sequences only. Its versions omit some clonotypes, under half of them owing to an unresolved V gene in the studies checked, with the rest unexplained. That table furnishes V, J and clone size, whereas the DNA furnished D and trimming. The sample data list about 59,000 clones, and roughly 91% of these were observed just once. The top ten hold approximately 8.1% of the sample.

Whole blood was collected in K2EDTA tubes by collaborating institutions according to the institutions' own protocols. For TCRbeta analysis, collaborators shipped samples as frozen whole blood, isolated PBMCs, or DNA extracted from either of those sample types. The sequence derives from a human donor in a cohort sampled during active COVID-19. Specimen: peripheral blood. The sequence joins TRBV2 to TRBJ2-3; the D gene is not confidently resolved. The nucleotide sequence is given as TGTGCCAGCAGTGTTGATAGCTCCACAGATACGCAGTATTTT. This translates into CASSVDSSTDTQYF. With the portions outside the CDR3 filled from the reference TRBV2 and TRBJ2-3 genes, the complete variable region becomes EPEVTQTPSHQVTQMGQEVILRCVPISNHLYFYWYRQILGQKVEFLVSFYNNEISEKSEIFDDQFSVERPDGSNFTLKIRSTKLEDSAMYFCASSVDSSTDTQYFGPGTRLTVL.